This T cell receptor beta chain is from a study of OX40 agonist ivuxolimab in advanced cancers. At the level of the study: While on treatment, patients had intravenous ivuxolimab at 0.01 to 10 mg/kg every 2 weeks. A mean age of approximately 60 years, range about 20 to 79, was recorded, and 70% to 85% were male.

Remarks on this clone: Its antigen is unknown.

Profiling relied on immunoSEQ multiplex PCR, and the TCRdb table lists in-frame clones only, not all of them. Here the sample spans 37,000 or so clones, 85% being singletons. Peripheral blood came from all dose cohorts at three timepoints. Study outcomes and limitations: Circulating CD4+ and CD8+ T cells showed clonal expansion by week 6 at 0.1 to 3.0 mg/kg.

Trimming shortened V by 5 bases and J by 3 bases, and 17 bases separated the two germline ends. CDR3 length equals 15 residues. Germline assignment: CDR1 SGHNT and CDR2 YENEEA. The material was CD4+ or CD8+ T cells sorted from blood, obtained in a trial of the OX40 agonist ivuxolimab. The gene calls are TRBV11-3 and TRBJ2-7; D may be TRBD2 (5 bases). The receptor was isolated from an adult with an advanced solid tumor such as melanoma, head and neck, liver or kidney cancer. The CDR3 DNA follows: TGTGCCAGCAGCCCGGGGTTTGGATTCTTCTACGAGCAGTACTTC. Amino acid sequence: CASSPGFGFFYEQYF.